The clone carrying this TCR beta chain has a handful of counts. The data stem from a study of shared clonotypes between healthy human individuals. This was a deep-level run. The material for each subset, its genomic DNA, was split evenly across several immunoSEQ plates. Sequencing was performed with immunoSEQ multiplex PCR; in TCRdb, only in-frame clones are kept and a portion is missing. The table shows about 490,000 clones, with more than 65% occurring only once. The donors were all Caucasian adults (living in Nashville, Tennessee). V was pared by 4 bases and J by 8 bases, with 8 bases of the junction left unmatched. The CDR3 length is 14 residues. The germline gives CDR1 SNHLY, CDR2 FYNNEI.

The chain has TRBV2 and TRBJ2-1; 7 nucleotides align to TRBD2. The sequenced material came from PBMCs. The clonotype originates from a woman between 40 and 55 years old in good health. Some clones in this sample may be carry-over from other donors' samples. The CDR3 sequence: CASSVGGSVYEQFF. The CDR3 region has the DNA TGTGCCAGCAGTGTGGGCGGGAGTGTCTATGAGCAGTTCTTC.